The next 21 T cell receptor beta chains were all read from a single sample in a study of CD8 T cells in Susac syndrome. The RNA input was roughly 0.45 to 1 ug, and it was reverse transcribed with random hexamers. TCRdb re-derived calls from the immunoSEQ multiplex PCR reads in MiXCR, one entry per CDR3 protein. The sample lists approximately 190,000 distinct CDR3 sequences, approximately 95% seen once, with approximately 0.16% in the top ten. The sequencing sample was made of CD8+ T cells from PBMCs. The receptor source for this set is a human donor with Susac syndrome.

The V call is TRBV11-2, the J call TRBJ2-1; D ambiguous. V lost 5 bases, J lost 0 bases, and 11 bases lay in between. The CDR3 sequence is 15 residues long. The germline V gene encodes CDR1 SGHAT and CDR2 FQNNGV. The CDR3, as DNA: TGTGCCAGCAGCCTAGTCCAAAGCTCCTACAATGAGCAGTTCTTC. It yields the protein CASSLVQSSYNEQFF.

The V gene is TRBV10-3, the J gene TRBJ1-1; the D is unclear. Germline V CDR1 and CDR2: ENHRY, SYGVKD. This CDR3 contains 14 residues. The V and J ends lost 0 bases and 4 bases respectively, with 9 bases between them. CDR3 in DNA: TGTGCCATCAGTGAGTCAGGGAGGATCACTGAAGCTTTCTTT. Amino acid sequence: CAISESGRITEAFF.

As DNA, the CDR3 is TGTGCCAGCAGTCCCCCAGGGGGCCAAGAGACCCAGTACTTC. Translating it yields CASSPPGGQETQYF. The chain employs TRBV12-3 or TRBV12-4 and TRBJ2-5; TRBD1 agrees at 7 bases. Trimming at V came to 5 bases and at J to 1 base, leaving 4 bases not matched to a gene. The CDR3 length is 14 residues.

V is TRBV2 and J is TRBJ2-1; D not resolved. This CDR3 has 12 residues. The V and J ends lost 6 bases and 7 bases respectively, with 10 bases between them. Looked up from germline, CDR1 is SNHLY and CDR2 is FYNNEI. The CDR3 nucleotides read TGTGCCAGCAGGTGGGGTAGTAATGAGCAGTTCTTC. It encodes CASRWGSNEQFF.

The chain has TRBV6-5 and TRBJ1-1, with no clear D. The CDR3 consists of 17 residues. V lost 0 bases to trimming and J lost 5 bases, with 19 bases between them. The germline gives CDR1 MNHEY, CDR2 SVGAGI. This chain's CDR3 is CASSYSIWGREETEAFF. The CDR3 DNA follows: TGTGCCAGCAGTTACTCGATCTGGGGTAGGGAGGAGACTGAAGCTTTCTTT.

The gene calls are TRBV20-1 and TRBJ2-1, with 16 bases lining up with TRBD2. Looked up from germline, CDR1 is DFQATT and CDR2 is SNEGSKA (reference sequence). The CDR3 consists of 15 residues. Unmatched junction bases numbered 0, after V lost 5 bases and J lost 2 bases. CDR3 region: CSAGTSGGAYNEQFF. Written as DNA, the CDR3 is TGCAGTGCTGGGACTAGCGGGGGGGCCTACAATGAGCAGTTCTTC.

The CDR3: CSVRTGRINSPLHF. The DNA for the CDR3 is TGCAGCGTTCGAACTGGACGGATTAATTCACCCCTCCACTTT. The chain carries TRBV29-1 and TRBJ1-6; no clear D gene. V shed 5 bases and J shed 6 bases, with 14 bases lying between them. Looked up from germline, CDR1 is SQVTM and CDR2 is ANQGSEA. The CDR3 length is 14 residues.

This clonotype was seen just once. This chain links TRBV6-5 with TRBJ1-2; D uncertain. In germline, CDR1 is MNHEY, CDR2 SVGAGI. The ends were cut back, 5 bases at V and 5 bases at J, with 18 bases in the middle. The CDR3 is 15 residues long. The DNA for the CDR3 is TGTGCCAGCAGTCCCGACGACGGGAATACATATGGCTACACCTTC. This encodes CASSPDDGNTYGYTF.

CDR3 DNA sequence: TGTGCCTGGAGTGTACGCTCGAATGAAAAACTGTTTTTT. Translating it yields CAWSVRSNEKLFF. V is TRBV30 and J is TRBJ1-4; D remains unclear. The CDR3 is 13 residues long. Germline-derived CDR1 and CDR2 are GTSNPN and SVGIG (reference sequence). Trimming left V 0 bases short and J 5 bases short, with 7 bases between.

DNA of the CDR3: TGCGCCAGCAGCCAAGCAGGGAGGAGAACAGGGGCTAATTCACCCCTCCACTTT. Translation: CASSQAGRRTGANSPLHF. The rearrangement links TRBV4-1 to TRBJ1-6; 7 positions match TRBD1. Germline V lookup: CDR1 MGHRA, CDR2 YSYEKL. V shed 1 base and J 6 bases; nucleotides not matched to a gene: 12. The CDR3 has 18 residues.

This chain links TRBV25-1 with TRBJ2-7; 7 nucleotides align to TRBD1. This CDR3 has 16 amino acids. Trimming at V came to 2 bases and at J to 2 bases, leaving 9 bases not matched to a gene. Germline V gives CDR1 MGHDK, CDR2 SYGVNS. The CDR3 protein is CASSEGKGTAAYEQYF. In DNA, the CDR3 is TGTGCCAGCAGTGAAGGAAAAGGGACAGCCGCCTACGAGCAGTACTTC.

This clonotype was picked up a small number of times. The rearrangement links TRBV25-1 to TRBJ1-5, with D perhaps matching TRBD1 (5 bases). Trimming pared 3 bases from V and 2 bases from J, leaving 5 bases between. The germline CDR1 and CDR2 sequences are MGHDK and SYGVNS. CDR3 length equals 13 residues. In DNA form, the CDR3 reads TGTGCCAGCAGTGACAGGGGCAATCAGCCCCAGCATTTT. Protein sequence: CASSDRGNQPQHF.

The genes are TRBV2 and TRBJ1-1; D gene uncertain. The CDR3 loop spans 13 amino acids. CDR1 and CDR2 from the germline V gene are SNHLY and FYNNEI. V was cut by 5 bases and J by 1 base, with 8 bases left in between. The CDR3: CASSSHSNTEAFF. DNA for the CDR3: TGTGCCAGCAGTTCACACTCGAACACTGAAGCTTTCTTT.

The chain uses TRBV5-6 and TRBJ2-7; no definite D call. The germline CDR1 and CDR2 sequences are SGHDT and YYEEEE. CDR3 size: 13 residues. The V and J ends lost 4 bases and 6 bases respectively, with 14 bases between them. The CDR3 region has the DNA TGTGCCAGCAGCCCCGGAGTAGGCTTCGAGCAGTACTTC. Its protein product is CASSPGVGFEQYF.

The genes are TRBV24-1 and TRBJ2-1; 8 positions agree with TRBD1. The CDR3 contains 17 residues. J gave up 1 base and V 4 bases, and 8 bases lay outside the gene matches. The V gene's germline CDR1 is KGHDR and CDR2 SFDVKD. The CDR3 loop reads CATSDPDRVISYNEQFF. Here the CDR3 DNA reads TGTGCCACCAGTGACCCGGACAGGGTGATATCCTACAATGAGCAGTTCTTC.

This sequence joins TRBV11-2 and TRBJ2-2; 8 nucleotides align to TRBD1. This CDR3 has 16 residues. Trimming took 5 bases from V and 2 from J; bases not matched to a gene: 7. Germline assignment: CDR1 SGHAT and CDR2 FQNNGV. Written as DNA, the CDR3 is TGTGCCAGCAGCACACAGGGGGGCCCAAACACCGGGGAGCTGTTTTTT. This sequence encodes CASSTQGGPNTGELFF. Full variable domain (rest looked up from reference TRBV11-2 and TRBJ2-2): EAGVAQSPRYKIIEKRQSVAFWCNPISGHATLYWYQQILGQGPKLLIQFQNNGVVDDSQLPKDRFSAERLKGVDSTLKIQPAKLEDSAVYLCASSTQGGPNTGELFFGEGSRLTVL.

The chain is built from TRBV6-5 and TRBJ1-1, with D possibly matching TRBD1 (5 bases). V was trimmed by 0 bases and J by 1 base, leaving 12 bases between them. The CDR3 is 16 residues long. Germline lookup yields CDR1 MNHEY and CDR2 SVGAGI. CDR3 in amino acids: CASSYSTLGPNTEAFF. The CDR3 coding sequence is TGTGCCAGCAGTTACTCGACGTTGGGGCCGAACACTGAAGCTTTCTTT.

This chain connects TRBV25-1 to TRBJ2-1, with 7 bases that match TRBD1. Trimming cost V 5 bases and J 9 bases; bases outside gene matches: 10. Per germline, CDR1 MGHDK and CDR2 SYGVNS. The CDR3 spans 14 residues. CDR3 sequence (DNA): TGTGCCAGCAGTTCGACCACAGGGGTTTCTGAGCAGTTCTTC. This codes for CASSSTTGVSEQFF.

The chain recombines TRBV6-5 with TRBJ1-2; a weak D match, TRBD1 (5 bases). Germline V CDR1 and CDR2: MNHEY, SVGAGI. The V gene lost 8 bases and the J gene lost 7 bases, with 11 bases spanning the gap. The CDR3 has 11 amino acids. The CDR3 sequence is CASREGFGYTF. The CDR3, as DNA: TGTGCCAGCCGCGAGGGGTTTGGCTACACCTTC.

The chain combines TRBV4-1 with TRBJ1-3, with unresolved D. This CDR3 is 14 amino acids long. Germline assignment: CDR1 MGHRA and CDR2 YSYEKL. The V and J ends lost 0 bases and 8 bases respectively, with 11 bases between them. The CDR3 region has the DNA TGCGCCAGCAGCCAAGAGGGATCTGCAGACACCATATATTTT. Encoded protein: CASSQEGSADTIYF.

The chain employs TRBV2 and TRBJ2-1; D is perhaps TRBD2 (6 bases). The V gene's germline CDR1 is SNHLY and CDR2 FYNNEI. CDR3 size: 14 residues. Trimming shortened V by 8 bases and J by 1 base, and 12 bases separated the two germline ends. The CDR3 is CASLEGQSYNEQFF. The CDR3 nucleotides are TGTGCCAGCTTGGAGGGCCAATCCTACAATGAGCAGTTCTTC.